This T cell receptor (beta chain) was recorded in a study of T-cell memory formation after mild COVID-19. Across the study: TCR clusters were mostly confined to one donor each. Study-level points and caveats: Memory cells collected pre-infection included some clones that later responded, suggesting cross-reactive memory joined.

The length of the CDR3 is 15 residues. With V trimmed by 0 bases and J by 4 bases, 5 bases remained unmatched. Germline CDR1 and CDR2: SEHNR and FQNEAQ (reference sequence). A single record per CDR3 protein comes from TCRdb applying MiXCR to the 5' RACE reads. The repertoire holds about 190,000 distinct CDR3 sequences, with around 30% as singletons. As for this clonotype: Its matching antigen is unknown.

The TCR comes from an adult woman who had mild COVID-19 (a few samples of this study predate the infection). Cell type and time point are not known. The chain is built from TRBV7-9 and TRBJ1-1; TRBD1 matches 7 bases. Sequencing used PBMCs or a T cell subset sorted from them (not recorded which). CDR3 nucleotides: TGTGCCAGCAGCTTAGCGCCAGGGGGATTCACTGAAGCTTTCTTT. Translating gives CASSLAPGGFTEAFF.